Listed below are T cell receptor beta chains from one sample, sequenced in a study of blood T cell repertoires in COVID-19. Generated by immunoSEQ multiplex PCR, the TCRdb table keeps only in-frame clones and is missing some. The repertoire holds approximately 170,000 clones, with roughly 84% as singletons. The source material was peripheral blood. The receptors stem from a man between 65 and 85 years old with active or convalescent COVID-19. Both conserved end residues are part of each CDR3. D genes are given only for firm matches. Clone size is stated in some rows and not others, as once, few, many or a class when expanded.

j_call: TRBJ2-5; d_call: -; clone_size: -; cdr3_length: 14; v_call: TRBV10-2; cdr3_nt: TGCGCCACCCTGGGGCCTGGACAGAAAGAGACCCAGTACTTC; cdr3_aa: CATLGPGQKETQYF
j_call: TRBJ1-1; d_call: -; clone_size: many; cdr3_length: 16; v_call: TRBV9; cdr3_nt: TGTGCCAGCAGCGCAGGTGGAGGGGCTGGGAACACTGAAGCTTTCTTT; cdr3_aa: CASSAGGGAGNTEAFF
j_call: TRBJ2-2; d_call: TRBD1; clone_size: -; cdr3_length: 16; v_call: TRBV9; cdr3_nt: TGTGCCAGCAGCGTAACCGGGACAGCGAACACCGGGGAGCTGTTTTTT; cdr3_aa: CASSVTGTANTGELFF
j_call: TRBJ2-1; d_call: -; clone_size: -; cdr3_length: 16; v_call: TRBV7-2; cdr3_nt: TGTGCCAGCAGCTTAGCGCGGCAGCTAGCCTACAATGAGCAGTTCTTC; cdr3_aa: CASSLARQLAYNEQFF
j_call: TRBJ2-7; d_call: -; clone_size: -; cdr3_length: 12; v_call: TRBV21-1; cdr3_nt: TGTGCCAGCTCCACCGGGACCTACGAGCAGTACTTC; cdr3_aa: CASSTGTYEQYF
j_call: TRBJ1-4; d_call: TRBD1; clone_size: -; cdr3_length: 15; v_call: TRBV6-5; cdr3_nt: TGTGCCAGCAGTTACGGGGGACAGGCGAACGAAAAACTGTTTTTT; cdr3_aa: CASSYGGQANEKLFF
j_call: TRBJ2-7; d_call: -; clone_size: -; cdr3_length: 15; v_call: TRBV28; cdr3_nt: TGTGCCAGCAGGAAAACAGGGCCTCTCTCCTACGAGCAGTACTTC; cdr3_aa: CASRKTGPLSYEQYF
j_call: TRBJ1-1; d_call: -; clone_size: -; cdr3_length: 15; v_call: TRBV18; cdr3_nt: TGTGCCAGCTCACCACTGAAGAACATGAACACTGAAGCTTTCTTT; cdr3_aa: CASSPLKNMNTEAFF
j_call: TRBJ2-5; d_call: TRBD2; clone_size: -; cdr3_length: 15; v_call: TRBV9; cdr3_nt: TGTGCCAGCAGCATCACTAGCGGGAGGGAAGAGACCCAGTACTTC; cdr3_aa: CASSITSGREETQYF
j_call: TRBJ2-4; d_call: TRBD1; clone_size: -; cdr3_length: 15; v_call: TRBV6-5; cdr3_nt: TGTGCCAGCAGTTACGCCAGTGGGGACAGGGGCCTTCGATACTTC; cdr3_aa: CASSYASGDRGLRYF
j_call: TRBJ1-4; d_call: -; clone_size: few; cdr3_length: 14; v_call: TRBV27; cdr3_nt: TGTGCCAGCAGAGCCCCAACTATTAATGAAAAACTGTTTTTT; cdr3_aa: CASRAPTINEKLFF
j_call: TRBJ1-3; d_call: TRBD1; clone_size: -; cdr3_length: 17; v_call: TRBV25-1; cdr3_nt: TGTGCCAGCAGTGTGCCTCACAGGGGCGACTACGGAAACACCATATATTTT; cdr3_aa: CASSVPHRGDYGNTIYF
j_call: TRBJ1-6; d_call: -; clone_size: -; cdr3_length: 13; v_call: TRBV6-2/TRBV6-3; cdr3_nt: TGTGCCAGCAGTTACTCCCTCCTACGGTCCCTCCACTTT; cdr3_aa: CASSYSLLRSLHF
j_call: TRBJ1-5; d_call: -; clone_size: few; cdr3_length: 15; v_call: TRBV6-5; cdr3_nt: TGTGCCAGCAGTTCAGGGTCGAGCAGGAATCAGCCCCAGCATTTT; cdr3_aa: CASSSGSSRNQPQHF
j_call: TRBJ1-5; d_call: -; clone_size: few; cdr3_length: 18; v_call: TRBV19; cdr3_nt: TGTGCCAGTAGTACCTTCCCCTCCCAGGGTCGAGGCAATCAGCCCCAGCATTTT; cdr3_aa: CASSTFPSQGRGNQPQHF
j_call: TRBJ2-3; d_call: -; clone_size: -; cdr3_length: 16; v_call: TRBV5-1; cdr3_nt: TGCGCCAGCAGCTTGGGGTCGCGGCGGGGCACAGATACGCAGTATTTT; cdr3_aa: CASSLGSRRGTDTQYF
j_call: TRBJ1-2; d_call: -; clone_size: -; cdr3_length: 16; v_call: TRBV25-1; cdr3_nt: TGTGCCAGCAGTGAGGGGAGCCGGACCGGTAACTATGGCTACACCTTC; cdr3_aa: CASSEGSRTGNYGYTF
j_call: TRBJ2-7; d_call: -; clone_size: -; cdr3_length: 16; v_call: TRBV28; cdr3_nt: TGTGCCAGCAGTCCACTTACCGGGACATTCCCGTACGAGCAGTACTTC; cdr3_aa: CASSPLTGTFPYEQYF
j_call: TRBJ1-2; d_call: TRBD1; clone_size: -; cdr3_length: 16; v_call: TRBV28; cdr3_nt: TGTGCCAGCAGTTCCGCCGGGACAGGGGCGATTGATGGCTACACCTTC; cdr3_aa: CASSSAGTGAIDGYTF
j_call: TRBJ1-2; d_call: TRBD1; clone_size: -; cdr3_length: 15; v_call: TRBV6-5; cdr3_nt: TGTGCCAGCAGTTACTACAGGGGGAGTAACTATGGCTACACCTTC; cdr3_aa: CASSYYRGSNYGYTF
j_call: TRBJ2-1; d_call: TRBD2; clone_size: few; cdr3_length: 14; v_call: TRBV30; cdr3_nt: TGTGCCTGGAGTACGGGACTAGCGGACAATGAGCAGTTCTTC; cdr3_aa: CAWSTGLADNEQFF
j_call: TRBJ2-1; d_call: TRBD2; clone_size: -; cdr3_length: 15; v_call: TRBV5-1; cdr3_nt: TGCGCCAGCAGTAAACTAGCGGGGGGCCTCAATGAGCAGTTCTTC; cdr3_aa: CASSKLAGGLNEQFF
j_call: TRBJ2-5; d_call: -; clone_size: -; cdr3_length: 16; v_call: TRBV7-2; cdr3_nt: TGTGCCAGCAGCTCCTCCGGGACGCCGCTCCGGCGGGGCCAGTACTTC; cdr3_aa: CASSSSGTPLRRGQYF
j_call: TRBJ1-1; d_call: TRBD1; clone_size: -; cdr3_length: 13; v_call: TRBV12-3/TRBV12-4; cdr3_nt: TGTGCCAGCAGCAAAGGGACAGGGAGTATTGCTTTCTTT; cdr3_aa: CASSKGTGSIAFF
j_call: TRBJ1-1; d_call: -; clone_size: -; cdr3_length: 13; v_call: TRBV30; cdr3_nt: TGTGCCTGGAGTGTACGAGGACTCACTGAAGCTTTCTTT; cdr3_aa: CAWSVRGLTEAFF
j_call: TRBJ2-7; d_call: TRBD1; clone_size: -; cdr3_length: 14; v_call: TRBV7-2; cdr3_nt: TGTGCCAGCAGCCTAGACAGGGCCTCCTACGAGCAGTACTTC; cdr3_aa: CASSLDRASYEQYF